The next 3 T cell receptor beta chains were all read from a single sample in a study of glioma-infiltrating T cells after dendritic cell vaccination. Produced via immunoSEQ multiplex PCR; TCRdb's table is partial and in-frame only. Of 50,000 to 65,000 clones in the sample, over 75% were seen once. Regarding time point: after dendritic cell vaccination, including at tumor progression/relapse. The sequences come from blood, collected after dendritic cell vaccination. These receptors were obtained from a human donor with glioblastoma.

The chain has TRBV6-5 and TRBJ2-7, with TRBD1 identical over 9 bases. The CDR3 totals 15 residues. The trim removed 6 bases at V and 2 bases at J, leaving 8 bases unmatched. Germline loops: CDR1 MNHEY, CDR2 SVGAGI. The CDR3 nucleotides are TGTGCCAGCAGCTTGGGACAGGGAGTAGCCTACGAGCAGTACTTC. The encoded protein is CASSLGQGVAYEQYF.

The gene calls are TRBV6-5 and TRBJ1-1; 8 nucleotides match TRBD1. V dropped 5 bases and J dropped 1; count of bases not matched to a gene: 6. The CDR3 extends over 15 amino acids. The germline CDR1 and CDR2 sequences are MNHEY and SVGAGI. CDR3: CASSAQGARNTEAFF. The CDR3 DNA sequence: TGTGCCAGCAGTGCCCAGGGGGCTCGGAACACTGAAGCTTTCTTT.

This chain uses TRBV7-3 with TRBJ1-2; a possible D gene is TRBD1 (6 bases). Trimming took off 2 bases at V and 5 bases at J, with 15 bases between the two ends. The length of the CDR3 is 15 residues. The germline V gene has CDR1 SGHTA and CDR2 FQGTGA. CDR3 sequence (DNA): TGTGCCAGCAGCTTAGGCCCCGGGCAGGGGTATGGCTACACCTTC. Residues: CASSLGPGQGYGYTF.